The T cell receptor beta chain described here comes from a study of STAT3 mutations in large granular lymphocyte leukemia. Study-wide points: In T-cell large granular lymphocyte leukemia, about half of patients showed multiple immunodominant subclonotypes.

There are 14 residues in the CDR3. The junction had 10 bases not matched to a gene; V was cut back by 1 base and J by 11 bases. The germline gives CDR1 LNHNV, CDR2 YYDKDF (reference sequence). Worth noting for this clone: The target antigen is unknown.

TCRdb's table, derived via immunoSEQ multiplex PCR, lists solely in-frame clones and lacks some. The profile shows thousands of clones, approximately 90% of them singletons. The chain combines TRBV15 with TRBJ1-1, with 7 bases matching TRBD1. The sequence came from a woman aged 70-85 years with T-cell large granular lymphocyte leukemia. Some clones in this sample may be carry-over from other donors' samples. The sequenced material came from peripheral blood mononuclear cells. The CDR3 region is CATSRGWDSSAAFF. The CDR3 nucleotides are TGTGCCACCAGCAGAGGATGGGACAGCAGCGCGGCTTTCTTT.